A selection of T cell receptor beta chains follows, all from one sample in a study of T cell repertoires in cytomegalovirus infection. Via MiXCR, TCRdb re-called the reads, giving one row per CDR3 protein. The data show about half a million distinct CDR3 sequences, with around 30% seen just once and roughly 15% held by the top ten. These TCRs are of unknown antigen specificity. The input for sequencing was cultured PBMCs, taken from culture after CMV antigen stimulation. These receptors originate from a human donor in good health (CMV status not recorded). Some clones in this sample may be carry-over from other donors' samples. CDR3s include the opening cysteine and the closing phenylalanine or tryptophan. Fields, in order: V gene, CDR3 protein.

TRBV7-2,CASSLVTGSADTQYF
TRBV10-3,CATRQGYHGYTF
TRBV6-6,CASSYSASTDTQYF
TRBV4-3,CASSQVRAPNTEAFF
TRBV12-3/TRBV12-4,CASSLAGGYTDTQYF
TRBV6-2/TRBV6-3,CASRIRATYEQYF
TRBV19,CASSRDRVTGELFF
TRBV5-4,CASSLGVAGEKETQYF
TRBV5-5,CASSLGVKSSYEQYF
TRBV27,CASSSRQLRALPDQPQHF
TRBV5-1,CASSLDGADYGYTF
TRBV19,CASSQTLRRNTEAFF
TRBV7-2,CASSLTGLSNQPQHF
TRBV4-3,CASSQEARGTGELFF
TRBV25-1,CASSELGGGEQYF
TRBV12-3/TRBV12-4,CASSLDLGNTIYF
TRBV10-3,CAISESEGGKNIQYF
TRBV5-5,CASSPEGTREQFF
TRBV6-1,CASSYTGTGAYEQYF
TRBV20-1,CSARDFLGNQETQYF
TRBV27,CASSRTSPFRETQYF
TRBV6-1,CASSESPKLGGHF
TRBV2,CASSLAVAGELFF
TRBV4-3,CASSQEGQGGYEQYF
TRBV19,CASTAPGELTDTQYF
TRBV19,CASSIEAAPTNYGYTF
TRBV5-1,CASSLAGQEPQHF
TRBV11-2,CASSLVRGPSTEAFF
TRBV7-2,CASSFPGLAGDAQNIQYF
TRBV18,CASSPRTDPYEQYF
TRBV27,CASSLRGTGYGYTF
TRBV5-4,CASRRDGRGGETQYF
TRBV11-2,CASSTSGFRTGSPAYEQYF
TRBV19,CASSPSRTFSQYF
TRBV6-8,CASSSLQGTTEAFF
TRBV28,CASSKTSRRPGTDTQYF
TRBV19,CASSLQGTLWAFF
TRBV4-3,CASSQDRRGTGGEQFF
TRBV15,CATSANRDSLSRYTF
TRBV12-3/TRBV12-4,CASSPQTGGGGPQHF
TRBV4-1,CASSQDPLAGVNSGANVLTF
TRBV19,CASKRDRGRASGNNEQFF
TRBV7-2,CASSLASTSGGAFF
TRBV7-8,CASGDRTYYGYTF
TRBV27,CASSLLSPQGAAYGYTF
TRBV6-6,CASSYTPGGSGNNEQFF
TRBV28,CASSLSSDGAFF
TRBV7-8,CASSRTDQETQYF
TRBV19,CASSIVAAGRNGNQPQHF
TRBV15,CATSRSRGQEPSEAFF
TRBV20-1,CSARGQGGTEAFF
TRBV7-2,CASSLGASGSSGYEQYF
TRBV20-1,CSAATLLAGLYNEQFF
TRBV27,CASSEARDSGQETQYF
TRBV20-1,CSAVLDRGDYGYTF
TRBV14,CASSQDLDRREAFF
TRBV19,CASSITKSGANVLTF
TRBV4-1,CASSQAGQGAAETQYF
TRBV29-1,CSVEDFGAGLGQFF